The clone carrying this TCR beta chain was recorded many times. Its antigen is as yet unknown. These data belong to a study of T cell repertoires in cytomegalovirus infection. Study as a whole: Public TCR beta signatures indicated both CMV infection and matching HLA type.

MiXCR, run by TCRdb on the reads, gives a single entry per CDR3 protein. The table lists roughly 230,000 distinct CDR3 sequences, 15% to 20% of them singletons. Whole-study findings and limits: Dominating the ex vivo response were HLA-C-restricted CMV-specific TCR beta clonotypes. Frequencies of public TCR beta families were cumulated, and this identified carriers of CMV plus the relevant HLA.

Per the germline V gene, CDR1 is SGHTA and CDR2 is FQGNSA. V dropped 1 base and J dropped 5 bases, with 8 bases sitting between them. The CDR3 has 14 residues. The sequencing sample was made of CD8+ T cells from PBMCs. The clonotype originates from a human donor in good health (CMV status not recorded). Some clones in this sample may be carry-over from other donors' samples. V and J are TRBV7-2 and TRBJ1-4; possible D gene TRBD1, 6 bases. CDR3 coding DNA: TGTGCCAGCAGCTTAGACGGGGGCAATGAAAAACTGTTTTTT. Translating gives CASSLDGGNEKLFF. Full variable domain (rest looked up from reference TRBV7-2 and TRBJ1-4): GAGVSQSPSNKVTEKGKDVELRCDPISGHTALYWYRQSLGQGLEFLIYFQGNSAPDKSGLPSDRFSAERTGGSVSTLTIQRTQQEDSAVYLCASSLDGGNEKLFFGSGTQLSVL.